One sample yielded the 30 T cell receptor beta chains listed below, sequenced in a study of blood T cell repertoires in COVID-19. Assay: immunoSEQ multiplex PCR; the TCRdb copy retains only in-frame clones and omits some. The sample carries 300,000 to 350,000 clones, about 90% recorded once. The sequencing input was peripheral blood. The origin of the receptors is a woman between 18 and 30 years old who had recovered from COVID-19.

The rearrangement uses TRBV6-5 and TRBJ1-2, with D hard to call. V was clipped by 2 bases and J by 6 bases, with 10 bases between them. This CDR3 has 13 residues. CDR1 MNHEY and CDR2 SVGAGI come from the germline V gene. CDR3 amino acids: CASSYPGMHGYTF. Here the CDR3 DNA reads TGTGCCAGCAGTTACCCGGGGATGCATGGCTACACCTTC.

V usage is TRBV6-5 and J usage is TRBJ1-4, with TRBD1 matching 7 bases. CDR3 length equals 13 residues. V shed 6 bases and J 7 bases; nucleotides not matched to a gene: 5. CDR1 is MNHEY, CDR2 SVGAGI, per germline. CDR3 residues: CASSGRTGEKLFF. CDR3 DNA sequence: TGTGCCAGCAGCGGACGGACAGGTGAAAAACTGTTTTTT.

The J gene is TRBJ1-2, the V gene TRBV4-3; possible D gene TRBD1, 6 bases. V shed 3 bases and J shed 3 bases, with 14 bases lying between them. The length of the CDR3 is 15 residues. Germline loops: CDR1 LGHNA, CDR2 YSLEER. CDR3 sequence: CASSQTLQGYYGYTF. CDR3 nucleotide sequence: TGCGCCAGCAGCCAGACCTTACAGGGCTACTATGGCTACACCTTC.

V is TRBV19 and J is TRBJ2-1; D is uncertain. Trimming left V 3 bases short and J 3 bases short, with 12 bases between. Germline CDR1 and CDR2: LNHDA and SQIVND (reference sequence). CDR3 size: 15 residues. Here the CDR3 DNA reads TGTGCCAGTAGTATTGCCTCCACAGACTACAATGAGCAGTTCTTC. Protein product: CASSIASTDYNEQFF. The full variable domain, rest sourced from reference TRBV19 and TRBJ2-1, is DGGITQSPKYLFRKEGQNVTLSCEQNLNHDAMYWYRQDPGQGLRLIYYSQIVNDFQKGDIAEGYSVSREKKESFPLTVTSAQKNPTAFYLCASSIASTDYNEQFFGPGTRLTVL.

The chain combines TRBV7-6 with TRBJ1-3; 7 bases are shared with TRBD1. V was pared by 0 bases and J by 0 bases, with 2 bases of the junction left unmatched. CDR1 and CDR2 from the germline V gene are SGHVS and FNYEAQ. This CDR3 contains 16 residues. The CDR3 here is CASSLAPGGSGNTIYF. CDR3 nucleotides: TGTGCCAGCAGCTTAGCTCCAGGGGGCTCTGGAAACACCATATATTTT.

The chain recombines TRBV7-9 with TRBJ2-2, with D possibly TRBD2 on 6 matching bases. Trimming took 4 bases from V and 0 from J, leaving 15 bases between them. Germline loops: CDR1 SEHNR, CDR2 FQNEAQ (reference sequence). The CDR3 consists of 17 residues. The chain's CDR3 is CASSYTMGDSNTGELFF. CDR3 DNA: TGTGCCAGCAGCTACACCATGGGGGACTCGAACACCGGGGAGCTGTTTTTT.

The rearrangement links TRBV27 to TRBJ1-5; no definite D call. This CDR3 has 14 residues. CDR1 and CDR2 from the germline V gene are MNHEY and SMNVEV (reference sequence). The CDR3 bases are TGTGGCACGAAGGCCCTAGGGAGGGATCAGCCCCAGCATTTT. Residues: CGTKALGRDQPQHF.

The V call is TRBV12-3 or TRBV12-4, the J call TRBJ1-1; D gene uncertain. This CDR3 contains 12 residues. Trimming removed 3 bases at V and 8 bases at J, with 10 bases between. CDR3 nucleotide sequence: TGTGCCAGCAGTTTGCGGGCACCCGAAGCTTTCTTT. Translating gives CASSLRAPEAFF.

The V gene is TRBV6-4, the J gene TRBJ2-2, with TRBD1 matching 8 bases. V trimming: 6 bases; J trimming: 3 bases; junction bases outside the gene matches: 6. CDR3 size: 15 residues. Germline V lookup: CDR1 MRHNA, CDR2 SNTAGT. The CDR3 loop is CASSLGQGDTGELFF. CDR3 nucleotide sequence: TGTGCCAGCAGCCTAGGACAGGGTGACACCGGGGAGCTGTTTTTT.

CDR3 coding DNA: TGTGCCAGCAGCTTAGTGGGCAGGGCTTTAAATGGCTACACCTTC. This translates into CASSLVGRALNGYTF. The chain recombines TRBV7-2 with TRBJ1-2; possibly TRBD1 for D (5 bases). The CDR3 has 15 amino acids. Trimming stripped 1 base from V and 6 bases from J, with 15 bases between. Germline CDR1 reads SGHTA; CDR2 reads FQGNSA.

The chain joins TRBV5-6 to TRBJ1-5; D is possibly TRBD1 (6 bases). This CDR3 spans 14 amino acids. Per the germline V gene, CDR1 is SGHDT and CDR2 is YYEEEE. Trimming took off 4 bases at V and 2 bases at J, with 10 bases between the two ends. The CDR3: CASSHRVGNQPQHF. The CDR3 bases are TGTGCCAGCAGCCACAGGGTTGGCAATCAGCCCCAGCATTTT.

J is TRBJ1-6 and V is TRBV6-5; D not certain. V was trimmed by 7 bases and J by 8 bases, leaving 15 bases between them. Germline V gene data show CDR1 as MNHEY and CDR2 as SVGAGI. The CDR3 spans 14 residues. The CDR3 sequence is CASNEGLRDSPLHF. In DNA, the CDR3 is TGTGCCAGCAACGAGGGTTTGCGTGATTCACCCCTCCACTTT.

This clone appeared once. This rearrangement joins TRBV25-1 to TRBJ1-1; tentative D call: TRBD1 (5 bases). The length of the CDR3 is 13 residues. CDR1 MGHDK and CDR2 SYGVNS come from the germline V gene. V gave up 1 base and J gave up 5 bases, with 8 bases separating them. The CDR3 DNA follows: TGTGCCAGCAGTGAATGGAAGGGGACTGAAGCTTTCTTT. Translation gives CASSEWKGTEAFF.

V and J are TRBV5-6 and TRBJ1-2, with 7 bases lining up with TRBD1. The V gene's germline CDR1 is SGHDT and CDR2 YYEEEE. The V and J ends lost 0 bases and 2 bases, in that order; junction bases with no gene match: 4. This CDR3 is 15 amino acids long. CDR3 nucleotide sequence: TGTGCCAGCAGCTTGGCGGGACAGACAAACTATGGCTACACCTTC. Its protein product is CASSLAGQTNYGYTF. The whole variable domain, remainder taken from reference TRBV5-6 and TRBJ1-2, is DAGVTQSPTHLIKTRGQQVTLRCSPKSGHDTVSWYQQALGQGPQFIFQYYEEEERQRGNFPDRFSGHQFPNYSSELNVNALLLGDSALYLCASSLAGQTNYGYTFGSGTRLTVV.

V is TRBV6-2 or TRBV6-3 and J is TRBJ2-7, with TRBD1 matching 9 bases. This CDR3 comprises 15 residues. From germline, CDR1 is MNHEY and CDR2 SVGEGT. V lost 3 bases and J lost 6; bases outside the gene matches: 9. The CDR3: CASSYSRDRGVEQYV. The CDR3 DNA is TGTGCCAGCAGTTATTCGAGAGACAGGGGGGTCGAGCAGTACGTC.

The chain uses TRBV10-1 and TRBJ2-1, with 11 bases aligning to TRBD2. The CDR3 totals 15 residues. CDR1 and CDR2 (germline): WNHNN, SYGVQD (reference sequence). Unmatched junction bases numbered 4, after V lost 3 bases and J lost 6 bases. The CDR3 bases are TGCGCCAGCAGTGACTTGGGACTAGCGGTCAATGAGCAGTTCTTC. It encodes CASSDLGLAVNEQFF.

The chain has TRBV12-3 or TRBV12-4 and TRBJ2-1, with a possible D match to TRBD2 (6 bases). Trimming took off 6 bases at V and 6 bases at J, with 9 bases between the two ends. CDR3 size: 12 residues. The CDR3: CASSGSGNEQFF. The CDR3, as DNA: TGTGCCAGCAGCGGGAGTGGCAATGAGCAGTTCTTC.

The chain joins TRBV27 to TRBJ1-1; D may be TRBD1 (6 bases). CDR3 size: 13 residues. Germline CDR1 reads MNHEY; CDR2 reads SMNVEV (reference sequence). Trimming stripped 6 bases from V and 4 bases from J, with 12 bases between. The CDR3 loop is CASSRTDGTEAFF. In nucleotides, the CDR3 is TGTGCCAGCAGCAGGACAGACGGCACTGAAGCTTTCTTT.

This clone was found a few times. V gene TRBV3-1 (or the pseudogene TRBV3-2) combines with J gene TRBJ2-1; D unclear. Trimming cost V 1 base and J 5 bases, with 12 bases left between them. Germline V lookup: CDR1 LGHDT, CDR2 YNNKEL (reference sequence). The CDR3 consists of 15 residues. DNA for the CDR3: TGTGCCAGCAGCCAAGTAGGTACAGAAGACAATGAGCAGTTCTTC. This codes for CASSQVGTEDNEQFF.

The V call is TRBV15, the J call TRBJ2-3, with TRBD1 as a possible D gene (5 bases). CDR3 length: 14 amino acids. The germline V and J ends were trimmed by 1 base and 4 bases, with 9 bases remaining between them. The germline CDR1 and CDR2 sequences are LNHNV and YYDKDF (reference sequence). The CDR3 spells CATSRVRASDTQYF. The CDR3 bases are TGTGCCACCAGCAGAGTCAGGGCCTCAGATACGCAGTATTTT. The full variable domain, in which reference TRBV15 and TRBJ2-3 provide the parts outside the CDR3, is DAMVIQNPRYQVTQFGKPVTLSCSQTLNHNVMYWYQQKSSQAPKLLFHYYDKDFNNEADTPDNFQSRRPNTSFCFLDIRSPGLGDTAMYLCATSRVRASDTQYFGPGTRLTVL.

Comment on this clone: Other DNA sequences in the sample encode the same CDR3. The V call is TRBV7-2, the J call TRBJ2-4, with 7 bases fitting TRBD1. CDR1 and CDR2 (germline): SGHTA, FQGNSA. This CDR3 is 16 amino acids long. With 3 bases clipped from V and 1 base from J, the junction kept 6 bases outside the gene matches. The CDR3 DNA reads as TGTGCCAGCAGCTTGGCATCACAGGGGGCCAAAAACATTCAGTACTTC. The encoded protein is CASSLASQGAKNIQYF.

The chain employs TRBV5-8 and TRBJ2-1, with D possibly TRBD2 on 6 matching bases. This CDR3 region has 13 residues. The germline V gene has CDR1 SGHTS and CDR2 YDEGEE. With 2 bases removed from V and 9 bases from J, the gap between germline ends came to 12 bases. CDR3 nucleotides: TGTGCCAGCAGCTTTTTCGGGGGTGTTGAGCAGTTCTTC. It encodes CASSFFGGVEQFF.

This clone was observed a single time. This rearrangement joins TRBV4-3 to TRBJ1-5, with 7 bases matching TRBD1. Germline CDR1 and CDR2: LGHNA and YSLEER. The CDR3 runs to 18 residues. V trimming: 0 bases; J trimming: 2 bases; junction bases outside the gene matches: 10. CDR3 sequence reads: CASSQDWRGRAGNQPQHF. Written as DNA, the CDR3 is TGCGCCAGCAGCCAAGATTGGAGGGGGCGGGCGGGCAATCAGCCCCAGCATTTT.

V gene TRBV7-2 combines with J gene TRBJ2-3, with TRBD2 identical over 10 bases. This CDR3 comprises 17 residues. Germline lookup yields CDR1 SGHTA and CDR2 FQGNSA. V trimming: 6 bases; J trimming: 2 bases; junction bases outside the gene matches: 11. CDR3 DNA sequence: TGTGCCAGCAGTACACTAAGCGGGAGGGCCCCCACAGATACGCAGTATTTT. Protein sequence: CASSTLSGRAPTDTQYF.

This clone has only a few counts. V is TRBV7-9 and J is TRBJ1-3, with 7 bases fitting TRBD1. From germline, CDR1 is SEHNR and CDR2 FQNEAQ (reference sequence). This CDR3 has 15 residues. V was clipped by 5 bases and J by 2 bases; unmatched bases: 6. CDR3 bases: TGTGCCAGCAGCACCCCGACAGGGCCTGGAAACACCATATATTTT. Amino acid sequence: CASSTPTGPGNTIYF. Drawing the rest from reference TRBV7-9 and TRBJ1-3, the complete variable domain is DTGVSQNPRHKITKRGQNVTFRCDPISEHNRLYWYRQTLGQGPEFLTYFQNEAQLEKSRLLSDRFSAERPKGSFSTLEIQRTEQGDSAMYLCASSTPTGPGNTIYFGEGSWLTVV.

J is TRBJ1-5 and V is TRBV7-2; D ambiguous. V was clipped by 0 bases and J by 0 bases, with 6 bases between them. Germline V lookup: CDR1 SGHTA, CDR2 FQGNSA. The CDR3 runs to 15 residues. The CDR3 sequence is CASSLAGYSNQPQHF. The DNA of the CDR3 is TGTGCCAGCAGCTTAGCCGGGTATAGCAATCAGCCCCAGCATTTT.

The chain couples TRBV9 to TRBJ2-1, with 7 bases matching TRBD2. CDR1 SGDLS and CDR2 YYNGEE come from the germline V gene. This CDR3 comprises 14 residues. V shed 4 bases and J 8 bases; nucleotides not matched to a gene: 9. The CDR3 sequence is CASSPTLREYEQFF. CDR3 in DNA: TGTGCCAGCAGCCCTACGTTGCGGGAGTATGAGCAGTTCTTC.

This clone was observed once. This chain connects TRBV15 to TRBJ2-5; weak D call: TRBD1 (6 bases). Per the germline V gene, CDR1 is LNHNV and CDR2 is YYDKDF (reference sequence). V lost 4 bases to trimming and J lost 2 bases, with 14 bases between them. The CDR3 length is 15 residues. CDR3 sequence: CATSTPTGTQETQYF. For the CDR3, the DNA is TGTGCCACCAGCACCCCTACGGGGACACAAGAGACCCAGTACTTC.

The CDR3 DNA reads as TGCGCCAGCAGCTTGGGAGGTACGAACACTGAAGCTTTCTTT. It is translated as CASSLGGTNTEAFF. This sequence joins TRBV5-1 and TRBJ1-1, with D unclear. The germline gives CDR1 SGHRS, CDR2 YFSETQ. V lost 0 bases and J 1 base, leaving 7 bases between the germline ends. CDR3 length: 14 residues.

The chain combines TRBV2 with TRBJ2-7; D not certain. V was cut by 1 base and J by 7 bases, with 11 bases left in between. CDR1 is SNHLY and CDR2 is FYNNEI in the germline V gene. This CDR3 contains 13 residues. For the CDR3, the DNA is TGTGCCAGCAGTGAAGGGCCGGGTAGTGAGCAGTACGTC. Its translation is CASSEGPGSEQYV.